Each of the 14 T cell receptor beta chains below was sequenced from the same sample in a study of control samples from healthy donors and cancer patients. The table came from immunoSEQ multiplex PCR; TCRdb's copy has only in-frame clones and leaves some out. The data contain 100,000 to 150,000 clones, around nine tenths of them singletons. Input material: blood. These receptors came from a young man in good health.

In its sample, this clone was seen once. The CDR3 coding sequence is TGTGCCAGCAGCCAAGATGGAGCGGGCACAGATACGCAGTATTTT. Translating it yields CASSQDGAGTDTQYF. This rearrangement joins TRBV4-2 to TRBJ2-3; TRBD2 is a possible D gene (5 bases). Germline V lookup: CDR1 LGHNA, CDR2 YNFKEQ. The CDR3 is 15 amino acids. The V gene lost 0 bases and the J gene lost 1 base, with 8 bases spanning the gap.

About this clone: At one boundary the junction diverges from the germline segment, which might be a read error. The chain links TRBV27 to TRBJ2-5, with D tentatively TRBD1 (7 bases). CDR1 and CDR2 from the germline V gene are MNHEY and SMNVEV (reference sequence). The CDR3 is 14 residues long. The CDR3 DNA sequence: TGTGCCAGCAGTGCGGGACAGCCCCAAGGGACCCAGTACTTC. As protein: CASSAGQPQGTQYF.

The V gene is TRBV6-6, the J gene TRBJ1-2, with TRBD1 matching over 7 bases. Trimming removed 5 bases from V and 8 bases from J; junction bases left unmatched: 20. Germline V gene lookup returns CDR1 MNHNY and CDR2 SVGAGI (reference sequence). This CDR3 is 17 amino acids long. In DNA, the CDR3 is TGTGCCAGCAGTCCCTCGACAGGGAGCGGGATAGAGTGGGGCTACACCTTC. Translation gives CASSPSTGSGIEWGYTF.

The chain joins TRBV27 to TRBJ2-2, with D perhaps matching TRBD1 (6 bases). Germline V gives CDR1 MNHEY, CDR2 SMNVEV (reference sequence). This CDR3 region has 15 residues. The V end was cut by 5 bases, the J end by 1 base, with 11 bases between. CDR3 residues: CASSLRGMNTGELFF. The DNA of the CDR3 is TGTGCCAGCAGTCTCAGGGGAATGAACACCGGGGAGCTGTTTTTT.

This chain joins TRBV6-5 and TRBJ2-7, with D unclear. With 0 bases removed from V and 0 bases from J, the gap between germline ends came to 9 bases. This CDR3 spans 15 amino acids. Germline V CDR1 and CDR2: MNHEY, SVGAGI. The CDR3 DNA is TGTGCCAGCAGTTACTCGGGGATTAGCTCCTACGAGCAGTACTTC. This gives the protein CASSYSGISSYEQYF.

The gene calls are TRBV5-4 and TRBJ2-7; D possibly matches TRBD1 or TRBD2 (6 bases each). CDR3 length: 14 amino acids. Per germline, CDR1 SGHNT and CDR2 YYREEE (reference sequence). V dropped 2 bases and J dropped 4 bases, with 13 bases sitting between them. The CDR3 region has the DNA TGTGCCAGCAGCTTTGCCGGGGGCGCATACGAGCAGTACTTC. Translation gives CASSFAGGAYEQYF.

The CDR3 sequence: CASSDSGGSEQFF. CDR3 nucleotide sequence: TGTGCCAGCAGTGACTCGGGGGGGTCTGAGCAGTTCTTC. V and J are TRBV6-4 and TRBJ2-1, with TRBD2 matching 7 bases. This CDR3 contains 13 residues. V shed 0 bases and J 9 bases; nucleotides not matched to a gene: 2. Germline-derived CDR1 and CDR2 are MRHNA and SNTAGT.

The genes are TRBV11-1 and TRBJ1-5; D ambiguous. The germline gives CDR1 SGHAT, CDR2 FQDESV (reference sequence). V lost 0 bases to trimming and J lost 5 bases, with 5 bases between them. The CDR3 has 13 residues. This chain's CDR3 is CASSLARHQPQHF. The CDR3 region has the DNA TGTGCCAGCAGCTTAGCCAGGCATCAGCCCCAGCATTTT.

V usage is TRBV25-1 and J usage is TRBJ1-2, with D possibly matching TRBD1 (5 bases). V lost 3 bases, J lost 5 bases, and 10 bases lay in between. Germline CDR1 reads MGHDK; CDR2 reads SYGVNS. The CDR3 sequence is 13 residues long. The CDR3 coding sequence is TGTGCCAGCAGTGACGGGGGGAGGTATGGCTACACCTTC. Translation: CASSDGGRYGYTF.

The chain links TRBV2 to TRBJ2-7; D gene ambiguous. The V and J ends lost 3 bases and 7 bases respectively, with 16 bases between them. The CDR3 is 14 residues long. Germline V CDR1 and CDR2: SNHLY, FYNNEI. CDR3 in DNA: TGTGCCAGCAGTGATCGGGTATACCTACGAGAGCAGTACTTC. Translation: CASSDRVYLREQYF.

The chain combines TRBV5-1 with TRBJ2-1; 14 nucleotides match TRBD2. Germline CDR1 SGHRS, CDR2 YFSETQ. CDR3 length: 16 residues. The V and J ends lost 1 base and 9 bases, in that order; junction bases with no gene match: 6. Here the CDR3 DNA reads TGCGCCAGCAGCTTGAGGACTAGCGGGGGGAGGGGTGAGCAGTTCTTC. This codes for CASSLRTSGGRGEQFF.

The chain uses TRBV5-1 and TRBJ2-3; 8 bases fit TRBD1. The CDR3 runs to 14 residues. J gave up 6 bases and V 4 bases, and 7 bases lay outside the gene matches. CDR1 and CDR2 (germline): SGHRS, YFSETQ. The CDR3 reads CASSKMDREDTQYF. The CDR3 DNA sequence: TGCGCCAGCAGCAAGATGGACAGGGAGGATACGCAGTATTTT. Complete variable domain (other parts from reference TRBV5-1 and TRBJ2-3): KAGVTQTPRYLIKTRGQQVTLSCSPISGHRSVSWYQQTPGQGLQFLFEYFSETQRNKGNFPGRFSGRQFSNSRSEMNVSTLELGDSALYLCASSKMDREDTQYFGPGTRLTVL.

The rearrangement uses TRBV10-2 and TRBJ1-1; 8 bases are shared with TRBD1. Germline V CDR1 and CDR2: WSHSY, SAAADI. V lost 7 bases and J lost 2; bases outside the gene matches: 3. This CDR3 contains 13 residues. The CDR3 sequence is CASKDRVNTEAFF. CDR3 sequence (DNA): TGCGCCAGCAAGGACAGGGTTAACACTGAAGCTTTCTTT.

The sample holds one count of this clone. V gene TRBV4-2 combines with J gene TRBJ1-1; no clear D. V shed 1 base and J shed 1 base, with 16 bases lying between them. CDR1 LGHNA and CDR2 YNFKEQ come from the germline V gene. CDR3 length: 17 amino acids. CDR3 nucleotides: TGTGCCAGCAGCCAAGTAGGGTCCGGGTCCAGGAACACTGAAGCTTTCTTT. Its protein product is CASSQVGSGSRNTEAFF.